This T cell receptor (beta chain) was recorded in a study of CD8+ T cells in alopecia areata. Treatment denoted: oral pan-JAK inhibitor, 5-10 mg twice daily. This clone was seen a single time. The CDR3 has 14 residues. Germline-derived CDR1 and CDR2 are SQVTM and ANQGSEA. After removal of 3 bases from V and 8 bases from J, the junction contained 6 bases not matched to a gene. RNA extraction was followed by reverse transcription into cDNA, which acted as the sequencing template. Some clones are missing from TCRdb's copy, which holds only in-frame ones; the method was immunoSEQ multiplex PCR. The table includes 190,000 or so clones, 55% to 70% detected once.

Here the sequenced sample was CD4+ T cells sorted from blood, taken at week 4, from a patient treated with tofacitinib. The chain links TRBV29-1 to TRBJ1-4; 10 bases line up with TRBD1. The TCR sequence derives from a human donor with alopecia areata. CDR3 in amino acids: CSVEWTGGTEKLFF. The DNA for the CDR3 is TGCAGCGTTGAGTGGACAGGGGGAACCGAAAAACTGTTTTTT.